The 27 T cell receptor beta chains reported below all come from one sample, sequenced in a study of human T cells and chemical hapten exposure. TCRdb reanalysed the 5' RACE reads using MiXCR and keeps one entry per CDR3 protein. The table records 80,000 or so distinct CDR3 sequences, approximately 15% of them present only once. Total RNA was isolated from unfractionated whole blood. These receptors all stem from a female donor in good health.

This clonotype was counted between two and nine times. This chain connects TRBV20-1 to TRBJ2-7, with TRBD2 matching 8 bases. Germline V CDR1 and CDR2: DFQATT, SNEGSKA (reference sequence). The length of the CDR3 is 14 residues. J gave up 4 bases and V 3 bases, and 8 bases lay outside the gene matches. The CDR3 DNA sequence: TGCAGTGCTAGTCCAAGCGGGGGCTTGTACGAGCAGTACTTC. Protein product: CSASPSGGLYEQYF.

J is TRBJ1-4 and V is TRBV6-5; 9 bases agree with TRBD1. The CDR3 length is 14 residues. With V trimmed by 5 bases and J by 7 bases, 5 bases remained unmatched. Germline V gene sequence: CDR1 MNHEY, CDR2 SVGAGI. CDR3 loop: CASSPGTGLEKLFF. The CDR3 coding sequence is TGTGCCAGCAGTCCCGGGACAGGGCTTGAAAAACTGTTTTTT.

This clonotype was observed a few times. The rearrangement links TRBV20-1 to TRBJ1-6; TRBD1 is a possible D gene (6 bases). The CDR3 has 14 residues. The V end lost 6 bases, the J end lost 9 bases, and 18 bases lay between the germline ends. Germline V lookup: CDR1 DFQATT, CDR2 SNEGSKA (reference sequence). The CDR3 DNA sequence: TGCAGTGCCAGTAGGGGGGGTGGTGGTTCACCCCTCCACTTT. Protein sequence: CSASRGGGGSPLHF.

This clonotype was found a few times. The rearrangement uses TRBV3-1 and TRBJ1-5, with D maybe TRBD1 (6 bases). The germline V and J ends were trimmed by 3 bases and 4 bases, with 10 bases remaining between them. Germline CDR1 and CDR2: LGHDT and YNNKEL (reference sequence). CDR3 length: 14 residues. In DNA, the CDR3 is TGTGCCAGCAGCCATACAGGGCTGAATCAGCCCCAGCATTTT. It is translated as CASSHTGLNQPQHF.

CDR3 loop: CASGSQETQYF. Here the CDR3 DNA reads TGTGCCAGCGGGTCTCAAGAGACCCAGTACTTC. V gene TRBV7-9 combines with J gene TRBJ2-5; D is unresolved. Trimming took off 8 bases at V and 2 bases at J, with 6 bases between the two ends. The CDR3 is 11 residues long. From germline, CDR1 is SEHNR and CDR2 FQNEAQ (reference sequence).

The chain joins TRBV4-2 to TRBJ2-1, with TRBD2 as a possible D gene (6 bases). Germline CDR1 is LGHNA and CDR2 is YNFKEQ. This CDR3 contains 15 residues. The V and J ends lost 1 base and 10 bases respectively, with 17 bases between them. The chain's CDR3 is CASSQGTGEVEEQFF. The CDR3 DNA is TGTGCCAGCAGCCAAGGCACGGGAGAAGTGGAGGAGCAGTTCTTC.

This clonotype was observed many times. The J gene is TRBJ1-1, the V gene TRBV29-1; D is uncertain. Germline lookup yields CDR1 SQVTM and CDR2 ANQGSEA. The CDR3 is 13 amino acids. The germline V and J ends were trimmed by 5 bases and 1 base, with 11 bases remaining between them. DNA of the CDR3: TGCAGCGTTTGCCTGGACCAGAACACTGAAGCTTTCTTT. It specifies CSVCLDQNTEAFF.

The CDR3 DNA reads TGTGCCAGCAGTGTCCTCTCGGTCGATACGCAGTATTTT. Protein: CASSVLSVDTQYF. The V call is TRBV2, the J call TRBJ2-3; D unresolved. This CDR3 has 13 amino acids. Looked up from germline, CDR1 is SNHLY and CDR2 is FYNNEI. The germline V and J ends were trimmed by 4 bases and 6 bases, with 11 bases remaining between them.

This clonotype was detected only a few times. The chain is built from TRBV29-1 and TRBJ2-7; D is unclear. Looked up from germline, CDR1 is SQVTM and CDR2 is ANQGSEA. CDR3 length: 12 residues. V was cut by 1 base and J by 3 bases, with 7 bases left in between. Here the CDR3 reads CSVEGPGYEQYF. DNA for the CDR3: TGCAGCGTTGAAGGGCCCGGCTACGAGCAGTACTTC.

As DNA, the CDR3 is TGCAGCGCCGAAGGCGGCAGGGGAACAGATACGCAGTATTTT. Its translation is CSAEGGRGTDTQYF. The J gene is TRBJ2-3, the V gene TRBV29-1; D might be TRBD1 (6 bases). The CDR3 covers 14 residues. The V and J ends lost 7 bases and 3 bases respectively, with 17 bases between them. In germline, CDR1 is SQVTM, CDR2 ANQGSEA.

Only a few counts were recorded for this clonotype. The chain carries TRBV5-1 and TRBJ1-4; no reliable D call. With 3 bases removed from V and 0 bases from J, the gap between germline ends came to 18 bases. Looked up from germline, CDR1 is SGHRS and CDR2 is YFSETQ. This CDR3 has 18 amino acids. CDR3 in DNA: TGCGCCAGCAGCTCAGGTCACCGGACCGGGGCAACTAATGAAAAACTGTTTTTT. It is translated as CASSSGHRTGATNEKLFF.

The chain couples TRBV27 to TRBJ2-7, with D uncertain. The CDR3 totals 11 residues. Germline-derived CDR1 and CDR2 are MNHEY and SMNVEV (reference sequence). V was trimmed by 4 bases and J by 7 bases, leaving 8 bases between them. The chain's CDR3 is CASSWGGEQYF. As DNA, the CDR3 is TGTGCCAGCAGTTGGGGTGGGGAGCAGTACTTC.

This clonotype was counted between two and nine times. The chain carries TRBV5-1 and TRBJ2-7, with D unresolved. V shed 4 bases and J shed 3 bases, with 11 bases lying between them. This CDR3 spans 13 amino acids. Germline-derived CDR1 and CDR2 are SGHRS and YFSETQ. CDR3 in amino acids: CASSPQVGYEQYF. The CDR3 DNA follows: TGCGCCAGCAGCCCACAAGTGGGCTACGAGCAGTACTTC.

V usage is TRBV18 and J usage is TRBJ1-1, with D possibly being TRBD1 (5 bases). The CDR3 has 15 residues. Trimming took off 2 bases at V and 4 bases at J, with 14 bases between the two ends. CDR1 KGHSH and CDR2 LQKENI come from the germline V gene. The CDR3 nucleotides are TGTGCCAGCTCACCATTGGGGGAGGGAGGCACTGAAGCTTTCTTT. It yields the protein CASSPLGEGGTEAFF.

This clonotype was seen a few times. CDR3: CSARSGGAVHNEQFF. The CDR3 region has the DNA TGCAGTGCTAGAAGCGGGGGGGCTGTTCACAATGAGCAGTTCTTC. The V gene is TRBV20-1, the J gene TRBJ2-1; TRBD2 matches at 10 bases. The CDR3 has 15 residues. Germline loops: CDR1 DFQATT, CDR2 SNEGSKA (reference sequence). J lost 5 bases, V lost 2 bases, and 6 bases had no gene match.

This rearrangement joins TRBV7-8 to TRBJ2-1; TRBD2 agrees at 15 bases. V lost 3 bases to trimming and J lost 3 bases; unmatched junction nucleotides: 6. The length of the CDR3 is 18 residues. Germline CDR1 and CDR2: SGHVS and FQNEAQ. Written as DNA, the CDR3 is TGTGCCAGCAGCTTGGGACTAGCGGGAGGCTCGATCTACAATGAGCAGTTCTTC. This encodes CASSLGLAGGSIYNEQFF.

This clonotype was seen more than once but under ten times. The chain combines TRBV7-8 with TRBJ2-1; TRBD2 aligns across 9 bases. The CDR3 covers 15 residues. V was pared by 4 bases and J by 3 bases, with 4 bases of the junction left unmatched. Per the germline V gene, CDR1 is SGHVS and CDR2 is FQNEAQ. The CDR3 reads CASSSIAGDYNEQFF. DNA of the CDR3: TGTGCCAGCAGCTCCATAGCGGGAGACTACAATGAGCAGTTCTTC.

The chain has TRBV12-3 or TRBV12-4 and TRBJ2-1; tentative D call: TRBD2 (6 bases). Trimming removed 4 bases from V and 8 bases from J, with 12 bases in between. The CDR3 is 13 amino acids. CDR3 region: CASSYRGSDEQFF. The CDR3 DNA is TGTGCCAGCAGTTATCGGGGGTCGGATGAGCAGTTCTTC.

This clonotype was seen more than once but under ten times. This chain joins TRBV30 and TRBJ1-5; D gene ambiguous. The length of the CDR3 is 13 residues. The V end lost 5 bases, the J end lost 0 bases, and 8 bases lay between the germline ends. Germline V lookup: CDR1 GTSNPN, CDR2 SVGIG (reference sequence). CDR3 coding DNA: TGTGCCTGGGGAAGGGATAGCAATCAGCCCCAGCATTTT. Translated, it gives CAWGRDSNQPQHF.

This clonotype was found a few times. V and J are TRBV5-1 and TRBJ2-3, with 8 bases aligning to TRBD1. V shed 2 bases and J 5 bases; nucleotides not matched to a gene: 7. The CDR3 extends over 15 amino acids. Germline V lookup: CDR1 SGHRS, CDR2 YFSETQ. This CDR3 is CASSLQGGGGDTQYF. CDR3 in DNA: TGCGCCAGCAGCTTACAGGGGGGAGGAGGAGATACGCAGTATTTT.

The chain links TRBV11-2 to TRBJ2-3; 7 nucleotides align to TRBD1. Per germline, CDR1 SGHAT and CDR2 FQNNGV. CDR3 length: 15 residues. V gave up 3 bases and J gave up 4 bases; unmatched junction bases: 7. In nucleotides, the CDR3 is TGTGCCAGCAGCTTCGCAGGGGGAACCTCAGATACGCAGTATTTT. This codes for CASSFAGGTSDTQYF.

This clonotype was observed a few times. The chain has TRBV5-4 and TRBJ2-2; D not resolved. V was trimmed by 0 bases and J by 6 bases, leaving 6 bases between them. CDR1 and CDR2 from the germline V gene are SGHNT and YYREEE (reference sequence). The length of the CDR3 is 13 residues. CDR3 sequence (DNA): TGTGCCAGCAGCTTGGACGGCGCCGGGGAGCTGTTTTTT. It encodes CASSLDGAGELFF. The complete variable domain, with remaining parts taken from reference TRBV5-4 and TRBJ2-2, reads ETGVTQSPTHLIKTRGQQVTLRCSSQSGHNTVSWYQQALGQGPQFIFQYYREEENGRGNFPPRFSGLQFPNYSSELNVNALELDDSALYLCASSLDGAGELFFGEGSRLTVL.

The rearrangement links TRBV30 to TRBJ1-2; possible D gene TRBD1, 6 bases. Germline CDR1 GTSNPN, CDR2 SVGIG (reference sequence). Between the trimmed V and J ends, which lost 2 bases and 4 bases, there was a span of 8 bases. The CDR3 is 12 residues long. The CDR3 here is CAWSPQGYGYTF. DNA for the CDR3: TGTGCCTGGAGTCCACAGGGCTATGGCTACACCTTC.

This clonotype was detected ten times or more. The chain recombines TRBV28 with TRBJ2-7; D unclear. Germline loops: CDR1 MDHEN, CDR2 SYDVKM. The CDR3 has 12 residues. Trimming stripped 5 bases from V and 11 bases from J, with 16 bases between. The CDR3 region has the DNA TGTGCCAGCAGTCCCAAACGGACGTTCGAGTACTTC. Its translation is CASSPKRTFEYF.

The CDR3 sequence is CASSLPRLTYNEQFF. CDR3 nucleotide sequence: TGTGCCAGCAGCTTGCCCAGGCTGACCTACAATGAGCAGTTCTTC. The chain is built from TRBV5-6 and TRBJ2-1; D gene ambiguous. The CDR3 contains 15 residues. V was clipped by 1 base and J by 2 bases, with 10 bases between them. CDR1 SGHDT and CDR2 YYEEEE come from the germline V gene.

The chain combines TRBV5-6 with TRBJ1-1, with D possibly being TRBD1 (5 bases). The V and J ends lost 1 base and 0 bases respectively, with 13 bases between them. The CDR3 sequence is 16 residues long. Per the germline V gene, CDR1 is SGHDT and CDR2 is YYEEEE. The CDR3 loop is CASSLRGTVMNTEAFF. The CDR3 DNA reads TGTGCCAGCAGCTTGCGGGGGACCGTGATGAACACTGAAGCTTTCTTT.

The chain carries TRBV7-9 and TRBJ2-7, with TRBD2 matching 16 bases. The CDR3 loop spans 15 amino acids. Per the germline V gene, CDR1 is SEHNR and CDR2 is FQNEAQ (reference sequence). J was trimmed by 6 bases and V by 5 bases; bases with no gene match: 4. CDR3 protein: CASSPGLAGGPEQYF. Here the CDR3 DNA reads TGTGCCAGCAGCCCGGGACTAGCGGGAGGGCCCGAGCAGTACTTC.